The 2 T cell receptor beta chains presented below share a single source sample, sequenced in a study of STAT5B mutations in CD4+ large granular lymphocyte leukemia (dated by TCRdb to 2021 to 2024). The protocol used for the library was the immunoSEQ multiplex PCR assay. This immuneACCESS table, as held by TCRdb, lists in-frame sequences with V and J called but not all clones. Of the missing ones, under half trace to an unresolved V gene in checked studies; the others have no known cause. The sample yields approximately 35,000 clones; over 65% were counted once. 7% to 9% of the sample rests with the top ten. Sequencing was carried out using CD4+ T cells from blood buffy coats. These receptors were obtained from a human donor in good health.

This clone was seen a few times. This rearrangement joins TRBV7-9 to TRBJ1-4; D is perhaps TRBD1 (5 bases). V lost 5 bases to trimming and J lost 5 bases, with 12 bases between them. Per the germline V gene, CDR1 is SEHNR and CDR2 is FQNEAQ (reference sequence). This CDR3 comprises 14 residues. CDR3 DNA sequence: TGTGCCAGCAGCCTCGGGACTGCGAATGAAAAACTGTTTTTT. The encoded protein is CASSLGTANEKLFF.

The rearrangement joins TRBV7-2 to TRBJ1-2; possible D gene TRBD1, 5 bases. The germline V gene has CDR1 SGHTA and CDR2 FQGNSA. Trimming removed 1 base from V and 8 bases from J, with 11 bases in between. There are 13 residues in the CDR3. The CDR3 here is CASSLEVGVGYTF. CDR3 bases: TGTGCCAGCAGCTTAGAGGTGGGGGTCGGCTACACCTTC.